Below, 25 T cell receptor beta chains from the same sample are listed, as sequenced in a study of CD8 T cells in ankylosing spondylitis. MiXCR, applied by TCRdb to the 5' RACE reads, yields one record per CDR3 protein. The repertoire includes roughly 130,000 distinct CDR3 sequences, approximately 6.8% of them detected once, and 9% to 15% sits in the top ten. Sequenced sample: blood, either unsorted or a sorted T cell fraction (not recorded which). These receptors came from a male donor with ankylosing spondylitis or in good health (not recorded which).

At least ten counts were recorded for this clonotype. The rearrangement links TRBV5-1 to TRBJ1-5; tentatively, D is TRBD1 (5 bases). V dropped 4 bases and J dropped 5 bases, with 19 bases sitting between them. The CDR3 has 16 amino acids. Per the germline V gene, CDR1 is SGHRS and CDR2 is YFSETQ. The CDR3 bases are TGCGCCAGCAGCGTTTCCGGGGGAAATTCGGATCAGCCCCAGCATTTT. Translation: CASSVSGGNSDQPQHF.

V usage is TRBV20-1 and J usage is TRBJ2-1, with D maybe TRBD2 (6 bases). The V and J ends lost 5 bases and 0 bases respectively, with 17 bases between them. The germline V gene encodes CDR1 DFQATT and CDR2 SNEGSKA (reference sequence). This CDR3 comprises 16 residues. In nucleotides, the CDR3 is TGCAGTGCTGAGGGGCGGGGCGCGAACTCCTACAATGAGCAGTTCTTC. Translating it yields CSAEGRGANSYNEQFF.

This clonotype was counted at least ten times. This chain connects TRBV25-1 to TRBJ2-5; no definite D call. CDR3 size: 11 residues. V was pared by 8 bases and J by 4 bases, with 8 bases between. In germline, CDR1 is MGHDK, CDR2 SYGVNS. The CDR3 is CASGPRETQYF. The CDR3 bases are TGTGCCAGCGGTCCGAGAGAGACCCAGTACTTC.

This clonotype was counted a few times. The chain has TRBV7-8 and TRBJ1-4; no clear D. Looked up from germline, CDR1 is SGHVS and CDR2 is FQNEAQ. The CDR3 contains 16 residues. V was cut by 2 bases and J by 8 bases, with 18 bases left in between. The CDR3 DNA reads as TGTGCCAGCAGCTTACAACCAACCAATGTCGTCGAAAAACTGTTTTTT. Translating gives CASSLQPTNVVEKLFF.

The genes are TRBV30 and TRBJ1-1; 8 bases agree with TRBD1. V was clipped by 2 bases and J by 5 bases; unmatched bases: 10. Germline CDR1 reads GTSNPN; CDR2 reads SVGIG (reference sequence). The CDR3 is made up of 15 amino acids. The CDR3 DNA sequence: TGTGCCTGGAGTCTCAGTCAGGGGGCTCGGACTGAAGCTTTCTTT. It yields the protein CAWSLSQGARTEAFF. The full variable domain, its missing parts supplied by reference TRBV30 and TRBJ1-1, is SQTIHQWPATLVQPVGSPLSLECTVEGTSNPNLYWYRQAAGRGLQLLFYSVGIGQISSEVPQNLSASRPQDRQFILSSKKLLLSDSGFYLCAWSLSQGARTEAFFGQGTRLTVV.

This clonotype was picked up many times. The rearrangement joins TRBV12-3 or TRBV12-4 to TRBJ2-7; the D gene is possibly TRBD2 (6 bases). The CDR3 is 12 amino acids. V lost 7 bases to trimming and J lost 6 bases, with 13 bases between them. This chain's CDR3 is CASTQTGSEQYF. CDR3 DNA: TGTGCCAGCACTCAGACCGGGAGCGAGCAGTACTTC.

The gene calls are TRBV30 and TRBJ2-1; 12 bases align to TRBD1. The CDR3 is 15 amino acids. Germline V gives CDR1 GTSNPN, CDR2 SVGIG (reference sequence). V lost 5 bases to trimming and J lost 6 bases; unmatched junction nucleotides: 8. CDR3 coding DNA: TGTGCCTGGGCCGGGACAGGGGGCGACTTCAATGAGCAGTTCTTC. This translates into CAWAGTGGDFNEQFF.

This clonotype appeared a single time. A much larger clone differs by one base, so this may be a read error. J is TRBJ2-5 and V is TRBV7-2, with a possible D match to TRBD2 (5 bases). This CDR3 spans 14 amino acids. CDR1 SGHTA and CDR2 FQGNSA come from the germline V gene. Here the CDR3 DNA reads TGTGTCAGCAGTCCAAATGCGGGTGGGGAGACCCAGTACTTC. It encodes CVSSPNAGGETQYF.

This clonotype was recorded many times. The chain combines TRBV5-1 with TRBJ2-7; unclear D gene. The CDR3 has 14 residues. The germline V gene encodes CDR1 SGHRS and CDR2 YFSETQ. The V end was cut by 0 bases, the J end by 3 bases, with 10 bases between. CDR3 sequence (DNA): TGCGCCAGCAGCTTGGCGACTCAGAGCTACGAGCAGTACTTC. It specifies CASSLATQSYEQYF.

The V gene is TRBV15, the J gene TRBJ1-4; TRBD1 is a possible D gene (6 bases). CDR1 and CDR2 from the germline V gene are LNHNV and YYDKDF (reference sequence). The V end lost 0 bases, the J end lost 8 bases, and 13 bases lay between the germline ends. The CDR3 loop spans 15 amino acids. The CDR3 sequence: CATSRERDTQEKLFF. The CDR3 nucleotides are TGTGCCACCAGCAGAGAACGGGACACTCAGGAAAAACTGTTTTTT.

This clonotype appeared many times. The J gene is TRBJ1-6, the V gene TRBV5-1; TRBD1 might be the D (5 bases). The germline CDR1 and CDR2 sequences are SGHRS and YFSETQ. V was clipped by 0 bases and J by 7 bases, with 8 bases between them. This CDR3 spans 14 amino acids. The CDR3 DNA reads TGCGCCAGCAGCTTGGATAGGGGAAATTCACCCCTCCACTTT. Protein: CASSLDRGNSPLHF.

This clonotype occurred many times. The chain uses TRBV5-1 and TRBJ1-1, with D perhaps matching TRBD1 (5 bases). Per germline, CDR1 SGHRS and CDR2 YFSETQ. V lost 3 bases and J lost 2, with 14 bases in between. The length of the CDR3 is 15 residues. CDR3 sequence: CASSSPGDYNTEAFF. CDR3 coding DNA: TGCGCCAGCAGCTCCCCCGGGGACTATAACACTGAAGCTTTCTTT.

This clonotype was recorded many times. The V call is TRBV24-1, the J call TRBJ1-1, with 8 bases aligning to TRBD1. Germline assignment: CDR1 KGHDR and CDR2 SFDVKD. V shed 11 bases, J shed 1 base, and the junction held 8 bases outside the gene matches. The CDR3 has 14 amino acids. CDR3 nucleotide sequence: TGTGCCAGCCGTGCCACAGGGGGGAACACTGAAGCTTTCTTT. It specifies CASRATGGNTEAFF.

The sample holds a few counts of this clonotype. The rearrangement links TRBV27 to TRBJ2-7, with 9 positions matching TRBD2. V trimming: 7 bases; J trimming: 1 base; junction bases outside the gene matches: 5. This CDR3 comprises 14 residues. Germline V gives CDR1 MNHEY, CDR2 SMNVEV (reference sequence). CDR3 sequence reads: CASTPAGGSYEQYF. For the CDR3, the DNA is TGTGCCAGCACTCCCGCGGGGGGGTCCTACGAGCAGTACTTC.

This clonotype occurred many times. V usage is TRBV28 and J usage is TRBJ2-3; D call uncertain. This CDR3 is built from 16 residues. Germline loops: CDR1 MDHEN, CDR2 SYDVKM. The V gene lost 3 bases and the J gene lost 4 bases, with 17 bases spanning the gap. The CDR3 sequence is CASSFPAGSRSDTQYF. CDR3 nucleotides: TGTGCCAGCAGTTTTCCTGCCGGATCTCGCTCAGATACGCAGTATTTT.

At least ten counts were recorded for this clonotype. DNA for the CDR3: TGTGCCAGCAGTTACTCGACTTTACCGGTTCATGGGGCCAACGTCCTGACTTTC. This translates into CASSYSTLPVHGANVLTF. The chain is built from TRBV6-5 and TRBJ2-6; D gene unclear. Trimming left V 0 bases short and J 3 bases short, with 15 bases between. The CDR3 is 18 residues long. CDR1 and CDR2 from the germline V gene are MNHEY and SVGAGI.

This clonotype was seen at least ten times. CDR3 amino acids: CASSWTSGGPDTQYF. CDR3 nucleotide sequence: TGTGCCAGCAGCTGGACTAGCGGGGGTCCGGATACGCAGTATTTT. The rearrangement links TRBV7-2 to TRBJ2-3, with 13 bases that match TRBD2. This CDR3 has 15 residues. Trimming removed 4 bases from V and 6 bases from J; junction bases left unmatched: 4. The germline gives CDR1 SGHTA, CDR2 FQGNSA. Using reference TRBV7-2 and TRBJ2-3 for the parts outside the CDR3, the full variable domain is GAGVSQSPSNKVTEKGKDVELRCDPISGHTALYWYRQSLGQGLEFLIYFQGNSAPDKSGLPSDRFSAERTGGSVSTLTIQRTQQEDSAVYLCASSWTSGGPDTQYFGPGTRLTVL.

This clonotype was observed many times. The gene calls are TRBV5-1 and TRBJ1-2; 9 positions agree with TRBD1. J lost 2 bases, V lost 4 bases, and 3 bases had no gene match. The CDR3 runs 14 residues. Germline V CDR1 and CDR2: SGHRS, YFSETQ. CDR3 bases: TGCGCCAGCAGCCCCGGACAGGGGAACTATGGCTACACCTTC. As protein: CASSPGQGNYGYTF.

This clonotype has a handful of counts. The CDR3 bases are TGCGCCAGCAGCGAGGCTAGCCGGAATCCAGATACGCAGTATTTT. Protein product: CASSEASRNPDTQYF. This chain uses TRBV5-1 with TRBJ2-3, with a tentative D call TRBD2 (5 bases). The germline CDR1 and CDR2 sequences are SGHRS and YFSETQ. Trimming shortened V by 4 bases and J by 4 bases, and 16 bases separated the two germline ends. The CDR3 covers 15 residues.

This clonotype has a count of ten or more. The rearrangement uses TRBV20-1 and TRBJ2-5, with TRBD1 as a possible D gene (6 bases). CDR3 length: 13 residues. The ends were cut back, 3 bases at V and 0 bases at J, with 8 bases in the middle. Germline values: CDR1 DFQATT, CDR2 SNEGSKA (reference sequence). The CDR3 region is CSARDSNQETQYF. The DNA for the CDR3 is TGCAGTGCTAGGGACAGCAACCAAGAGACCCAGTACTTC.

This clonotype was counted many times. The DNA for the CDR3 is TGCAGCGTTGAAGATAGCGCAGGAGCTAACTATGGCTACACCTTC. The encoded protein is CSVEDSAGANYGYTF. The chain has TRBV29-1 and TRBJ1-2; D not certain. This CDR3 has 15 residues. CDR1 SQVTM and CDR2 ANQGSEA come from the germline V gene. Between the trimmed V and J ends, which lost 0 bases and 0 bases, there was a span of 11 bases.

About this clonotype: Compared with germline, one end of the junction differs, possibly owing to a read error. The gene calls are TRBV18 and TRBJ2-5; D is undetermined. CDR1 KGHSH and CDR2 LQKENI come from the germline V gene. CDR3 length equals 15 residues. In nucleotides, the CDR3 is TGTGCCAGCTCACCAATACGTTCTCCCCGAGAGACCCAGAACTTC. It specifies CASSPIRSPRETQNF.

This clonotype was recorded at least ten times. The V gene is TRBV19, the J gene TRBJ1-1; 11 positions agree with TRBD1. The J segment lost 4 bases and the V segment lost 10 bases, leaving 11 bases of the junction unmatched. The CDR3 loop spans 15 amino acids. Germline CDR1 is LNHDA and CDR2 is SQIVND (reference sequence). CDR3 region: CATRDRGVRGTEAFF. CDR3 nucleotides: TGTGCCACTCGGGACAGGGGGGTCCGAGGCACTGAAGCTTTCTTT.

This clonotype has a count of ten or more. The chain couples TRBV29-1 to TRBJ1-2; the D is unclear. Germline CDR1 is SQVTM and CDR2 is ANQGSEA. The ends were cut back, 0 bases at V and 3 bases at J, with 5 bases in the middle. The CDR3 totals 12 residues. The CDR3 region is CSVEDPDYGYTF. The CDR3 DNA reads as TGCAGCGTTGAAGACCCAGACTATGGCTACACCTTC.

This clonotype was observed many times. The CDR3 coding sequence is TGCAGTGCTAGAACACAGGGGACTGAAGCTTTCTTT. It is translated as CSARTQGTEAFF. The chain carries TRBV20-1 and TRBJ1-1, with TRBD1 matching 7 bases. The trim removed 2 bases at V and 5 bases at J, leaving 2 bases unmatched. The CDR3 loop spans 12 amino acids. Germline-derived CDR1 and CDR2 are DFQATT and SNEGSKA (reference sequence).